The following is a T cell receptor (beta chain) sequence with its context. This entry belongs to a study of shared clonotypes between healthy human individuals. The CDR3 contains 15 residues. The V and J ends lost 8 bases and 1 base respectively, with 16 bases between them. Germline V lookup: CDR1 SGHRS, CDR2 YFSETQ. At deep level, the assay was performed. Generated by immunoSEQ multiplex PCR, the TCRdb table keeps only in-frame clones and is missing some. The sample includes some 1.4 million clones, approximately 97% of them seen just once. This chain connects TRBV5-1 to TRBJ2-1; D call uncertain. Material: naive CD4+ T cells sorted from blood. Subset in this sample: CD45RA+ positively selected. The receptor was isolated from a man aged 25-45 years in good health. CDR3 in DNA: TGCGCCAGTACACCTGGGGTGGGGTCCTACAATGAGCAGTTCTTC. This sequence encodes CASTPGVGSYNEQFF.